This TCR beta chain is from a study of shared clonotypes between healthy human individuals. CD45RO-negative, CCR7-selected cells formed the naive CD8 fraction, which excluded terminally differentiated effector memory CD45RA+ cells. Authors' methods: Owing to the provision of junction-only sequences devoid of quality scores by immunoSEQ, filtering differed. TCRdb keeps only in-frame clones here, not all; method: immunoSEQ multiplex PCR. The DNA was the basis for D and trimming; V, J and clone size are from that table. The sample has about 2.2 million clones, under 95% seen once. V gave up 4 bases and J gave up 1 base, with 8 bases separating them. There are 14 residues in the CDR3. Germline CDR1 is SGHNT and CDR2 is YYREEE (reference sequence). This clone was observed once.

This chain links TRBV5-4 with TRBJ2-2; D not certain. The sequence came from a man aged 18-30 years in good health. Some clones in this sample may be carry-over from other donors' samples. Sequencing input: naive CD8+ T cells from PBMCs. The CDR3 spells CASSDPWNTGELFF. As DNA, the CDR3 is TGTGCCAGCAGCGATCCTTGGAACACCGGGGAGCTGTTTTTT.